This entry lists 22 T cell receptor beta chains sequenced from one sample in a study of blood T cell repertoires in COVID-19. Repertoires were generated with immunoSEQ multiplex PCR, while TCRdb's copy carries only in-frame clones and drops some. The table shows about 150,000 clones, with around 84% occurring only once. Sequencing input: PBMCs or T cells enriched from blood (not recorded which). These TCRs come from a woman in her 50s who had recovered from COVID-19.

The chain is built from TRBV5-1 and TRBJ2-7; TRBD1 is a possible D gene (6 bases). This CDR3 is 13 amino acids long. The V end was cut by 0 bases, the J end by 6 bases, with 10 bases between. The germline gives CDR1 SGHRS, CDR2 YFSETQ. The CDR3 here is CASSLDRAREQYF. The CDR3, as DNA: TGCGCCAGCAGCTTGGACAGGGCTCGCGAGCAGTACTTC.

This chain links TRBV7-8 with TRBJ2-3; weak D call: TRBD1 (5 bases). Germline CDR1 SGHVS, CDR2 FQNEAQ. The CDR3 runs 17 residues. V was cut by 2 bases and J by 2 bases, with 17 bases left in between. The CDR3 DNA follows: TGTGCCAGCAGCTTAAGGGGCTCGCAGGCCCACACAGATACGCAGTATTTT. Encoded protein: CASSLRGSQAHTDTQYF.

The J gene is TRBJ2-5, the V gene TRBV2; D possibly corresponds to TRBD2 (5 bases). The CDR3 covers 15 residues. Trimming left V 4 bases short and J 1 base short, with 13 bases between. Germline CDR1 and CDR2: SNHLY and FYNNEI. The CDR3 reads CASSGTVGSQETQYF. The CDR3 DNA reads as TGTGCCAGCAGTGGCACCGTAGGGAGCCAAGAGACCCAGTACTTC. Full variable domain (outside the CDR3, taken from reference TRBV2 and TRBJ2-5): EPEVTQTPSHQVTQMGQEVILRCVPISNHLYFYWYRQILGQKVEFLVSFYNNEISEKSEIFDDQFSVERPDGSNFTLKIRSTKLEDSAMYFCASSGTVGSQETQYFGPGTRLLVL.

The chain is built from TRBV7-2 and TRBJ2-3; 10 positions match TRBD2. The length of the CDR3 is 15 residues. After removal of 5 bases from V and 2 bases from J, the junction contained 4 bases not matched to a gene. The germline V gene has CDR1 SGHTA and CDR2 FQGNSA. CDR3 region: CASSPGLAATDTQYF. In DNA form, the CDR3 reads TGTGCCAGCAGCCCCGGACTAGCGGCCACAGATACGCAGTATTTT.

This rearrangement joins TRBV19 to TRBJ2-6; D may be TRBD2 (5 bases). Trimming took off 6 bases at V and 2 bases at J, with 8 bases between the two ends. The CDR3 spans 14 residues. Germline V lookup: CDR1 LNHDA, CDR2 SQIVND (reference sequence). As DNA, the CDR3 is TGTGCCAGTAGCTCCGGGACTGGGGCCAACGTCCTGACTTTC. Translated, it gives CASSSGTGANVLTF.

The chain employs TRBV5-6 and TRBJ1-5; D unclear. Germline V gene data show CDR1 as SGHDT and CDR2 as YYEEEE. V dropped 3 bases and J dropped 3 bases, with 7 bases sitting between them. The CDR3 extends over 13 amino acids. CDR3 in amino acids: CASSSGFNQPQHF. In DNA form, the CDR3 reads TGTGCCAGCAGCTCAGGATTCAATCAGCCCCAGCATTTT.

The V call is TRBV5-4, the J call TRBJ1-1; a possible D gene is TRBD1 (6 bases). CDR1 is SGHNT and CDR2 is YYREEE in the germline V gene (reference sequence). The CDR3 has 15 amino acids. The V end was cut by 6 bases, the J end by 4 bases, with 19 bases between. DNA of the CDR3: TGTGCCAGCACGTACAGGGAGAATCTCGGCACTGAAGCTTTCTTT. This gives the protein CASTYRENLGTEAFF.

V and J are TRBV4-3 and TRBJ2-1, with TRBD2 matching over 11 bases. The V segment lost 2 bases and the J segment 4 bases; nucleotides outside the gene matches: 1. CDR1 is LGHNA and CDR2 is YSLEER in the germline V gene. The CDR3 has 15 amino acids. This CDR3 is CASSQIAGGYNEQFF. The CDR3 DNA follows: TGCGCCAGCAGCCAAATAGCGGGGGGGTACAATGAGCAGTTCTTC.

This chain joins TRBV30 and TRBJ1-2; D gene uncertain. Trimming removed 2 bases from V and 4 bases from J, with 11 bases in between. Germline V CDR1 and CDR2: GTSNPN, SVGIG (reference sequence). This CDR3 contains 13 residues. This chain's CDR3 is CAWSTPAAYGYTF. CDR3 sequence (DNA): TGTGCCTGGAGTACACCCGCGGCCTATGGCTACACCTTC.

The V call is TRBV11-2, the J call TRBJ2-7; D unclear. Looked up from germline, CDR1 is SGHAT and CDR2 is FQNNGV. Trimming stripped 4 bases from V and 7 bases from J, with 14 bases between. This CDR3 region has 13 residues. For the CDR3, the DNA is TGTGCCAGCAGCTCTCGGCTAGACGGTGAGCAGTACTTC. Protein product: CASSSRLDGEQYF.

The genes are TRBV7-2 and TRBJ2-7; D call uncertain. Germline V gene lookup returns CDR1 SGHTA and CDR2 FQGNSA. Trimming stripped 5 bases from V and 0 bases from J, with 14 bases between. The CDR3 length is 15 residues. CDR3 sequence reads: CASSTLVQASYEQYF. CDR3 in DNA: TGTGCCAGCAGCACGCTCGTCCAGGCCTCCTACGAGCAGTACTTC.

This chain uses TRBV5-6 with TRBJ1-1; maybe TRBD1 (5 bases). V shed 2 bases and J shed 5 bases, with 10 bases lying between them. The CDR3 extends over 13 amino acids. Per germline, CDR1 SGHDT and CDR2 YYEEEE. CDR3 loop: CASSFGQGTEAFF. The DNA of the CDR3 is TGTGCCAGCAGCTTCGGTCAGGGAACTGAAGCTTTCTTT.

The chain has TRBV7-2 and TRBJ1-2, with D tentatively TRBD1 (5 bases). Germline V gives CDR1 SGHTA, CDR2 FQGNSA. This CDR3 is built from 15 residues. The germline V and J ends were trimmed by 5 bases and 10 bases, with 23 bases remaining between them. This CDR3 reads CASSDGTRTSPDYTF. The DNA for the CDR3 is TGTGCCAGCAGCGACGGGACTCGGACGAGTCCGGACTACACCTTC. The full variable domain, its missing parts supplied by reference TRBV7-2 and TRBJ1-2, is GAGVSQSPSNKVTEKGKDVELRCDPISGHTALYWYRQSLGQGLEFLIYFQGNSAPDKSGLPSDRFSAERTGGSVSTLTIQRTQQEDSAVYLCASSDGTRTSPDYTFGSGTRLTVV.

This clone was found once. J is TRBJ1-6 and V is TRBV6-1; no firm D call. V was trimmed by 7 bases and J by 7 bases, leaving 11 bases between them. There are 13 residues in the CDR3. CDR1 MNHNS and CDR2 SASEGT come from the germline V gene. CDR3 coding DNA: TGTGCCAGCAACGGACTTATAAATTCACCCCTCCACTTT. This gives the protein CASNGLINSPLHF.

This rearrangement joins TRBV5-1 to TRBJ1-4; 7 bases match TRBD1. The CDR3 consists of 14 residues. The junction had 5 bases not matched to a gene; V was cut back by 4 bases and J by 5 bases. The germline V gene encodes CDR1 SGHRS and CDR2 YFSETQ. The chain's CDR3 is CASSAQGGNEKLFF. The CDR3 DNA follows: TGCGCCAGCAGCGCCCAGGGGGGAAATGAAAAACTGTTTTTT.

J is TRBJ2-1 and V is TRBV27; 7 bases are a match to TRBD1. The ends lost 6 bases at V and 13 bases at J; junction bases unmatched: 12. This CDR3 has 13 amino acids. Per the germline V gene, CDR1 is MNHEY and CDR2 is SMNVEV (reference sequence). CDR3 in amino acids: CASRMTTGTGQFF. CDR3 nucleotides: TGTGCCAGCAGGATGACGACAGGGACCGGCCAGTTCTTC.

The V and J genes are TRBV5-6 and TRBJ1-5, with D unresolved. The CDR3 sequence is 14 residues long. Trimming took off 5 bases at V and 0 bases at J, with 9 bases between the two ends. Germline V gives CDR1 SGHDT, CDR2 YYEEEE. The CDR3 bases are TGTGCCAGCAGTTCCGGGGTTAGCAATCAGCCCCAGCATTTT. It encodes CASSSGVSNQPQHF.

The V gene is TRBV5-5, the J gene TRBJ1-1; a weak D match, TRBD1 (5 bases). Trimming removed 0 bases from V and 4 bases from J, with 13 bases in between. The germline V gene encodes CDR1 SGHKS and CDR2 YYEKEE (reference sequence). This CDR3 has 15 residues. CDR3 loop: CASSLAPGRVTEAFF. The CDR3 DNA reads as TGTGCCAGCAGCTTGGCGCCGGGCAGGGTCACTGAAGCTTTCTTT.

The J gene is TRBJ1-4, the V gene TRBV5-1; D is uncertain. Trimming stripped 0 bases from V and 3 bases from J, with 9 bases between. The CDR3 loop spans 15 amino acids. CDR1 is SGHRS and CDR2 is YFSETQ in the germline V gene. CDR3 DNA sequence: TGCGCCAGCAGCTTGGTGGGAGCGGCTAATGAAAAACTGTTTTTT. This sequence encodes CASSLVGAANEKLFF.

In its sample, this clone was seen once. The V and J genes are TRBV6-1 and TRBJ1-2; perhaps TRBD1 as D (6 bases). Germline V CDR1 and CDR2: MNHNS, SASEGT. The CDR3 length is 14 residues. Trimming removed 0 bases from V and 6 bases from J, with 11 bases in between. The CDR3 loop reads CASSEATGLDGYTF. In DNA form, the CDR3 reads TGTGCCAGCAGTGAAGCGACAGGTCTGGATGGCTACACCTTC.

The chain recombines TRBV9 with TRBJ1-2, with 9 positions matching TRBD1. This CDR3 is 14 amino acids long. The junction had 4 bases not matched to a gene; V was cut back by 0 bases and J by 7 bases. CDR1 is SGDLS, CDR2 YYNGEE, per germline. The chain's CDR3 is CASSVGDRVTGYTF. The CDR3 nucleotides read TGTGCCAGCAGCGTAGGGGACAGGGTGACTGGCTACACCTTC.

This clone was observed a handful of times. The DNA for the CDR3 is TGTGCCAGCAGGGGGACAGGGGTTAACTATGGCTACACCTTC. This gives the protein CASRGTGVNYGYTF. This sequence joins TRBV6-5 and TRBJ1-2, with TRBD1 matching 10 bases. The junction had 2 bases not matched to a gene; V was cut back by 6 bases and J by 1 base. The CDR3 runs to 14 residues. Germline lookup yields CDR1 MNHEY and CDR2 SVGAGI.